The subject of this entry is one T cell receptor beta chain. As processed by the authors: Reference gene primer amplification gave nucleated cell count estimates. TCRdb's table, derived via immunoSEQ multiplex PCR, lists solely in-frame clones and lacks some. V, J and clone size reflect that table, while D and trimming were determined from the DNA. This sample has some 130,000 clones, with roughly 80% found just once. This sample is part of a study of blood T cell repertoires in COVID-19. Study overall: Specimens from acute and convalescent COVID-19 originated in the United States, Italy and Spain. T cells, B-cell-depleted T cells, or PBMCs supplied cDNA or gDNA.

Unmatched junction bases numbered 7, after V lost 4 bases and J lost 5 bases. The germline V gene has CDR1 ENHRY and CDR2 SYGVKD. This CDR3 has 15 amino acids. This chain connects TRBV10-3 to TRBJ2-5; TRBD2 matches 10 bases. Sequencing input: peripheral blood. The sequence was collected from a woman aged 80 or over with acute or convalescent COVID-19. This chain's CDR3 is CAISVAGTSAETQYF. The CDR3 DNA is TGTGCCATCAGTGTAGCCGGGACTAGCGCTGAGACCCAGTACTTC.